This T cell receptor beta chain was found in a study of pediatric ulcerative colitis. Rectal tissue came from one to two pinch biopsies taken at colonoscopy. This was a survey-level run. Data came from immunoSEQ multiplex PCR; TCRdb stores just in-frame clones and leaves some out. The sample consists of 36,000 or so clones, 73% of them appearing once. There are 15 residues in the CDR3. CDR1 is SGHRS, CDR2 YFSETQ, per germline. Comments on this clone: One junction end does not reproduce the germline sequence, and a read error may be involved.

The clonotype originates from a boy under 18 with moderate ulcerative colitis. This chain uses TRBV5-1 with TRBJ1-4; 8 bases are a match to TRBD1. The sample was gut tissue. In nucleotides, the CDR3 is TGCGCCAGCTGCTTGACAGGGGCCGCTAATGAAAAACTGTTTTTT. Its translation is CASCLTGAANEKLFF.